Listed below are T cell receptor beta chains from one sample, sequenced in a study of OX40 agonist ivuxolimab in advanced cancers. Some clones are missing from TCRdb's copy, which holds only in-frame ones; the method was immunoSEQ multiplex PCR. The data contain over 85,000 clones, under 90% of them singletons. The sample consisted of CD4+ or CD8+ T cells sorted from blood, taken in a trial of the OX40 agonist ivuxolimab. The receptors were gathered from an adult with an advanced solid tumor such as melanoma, head and neck, liver or kidney cancer. Both conserved end residues are part of each CDR3. The order of the fields is clone size, J gene, D gene, V gene, CDR3 protein, CDR3 DNA. A D gene is named only where the DNA matches it firmly. Expanded clones get a size class; other rows say once, few or many, or leave the size out.

clone_size: NA; j_call: TRBJ2-3; d_call: TRBD2; v_call: TRBV6-5; cdr3_aa: CATVAGGYTDTQYF; cdr3_nt: TGTGCCACCGTAGCGGGGGGGTACACAGATACGCAGTATTTT
clone_size: NA; j_call: TRBJ2-4; d_call: NA; v_call: TRBV7-2; cdr3_aa: CASSQLRDKNIQYF; cdr3_nt: TGTGCCAGCAGCCAACTCCGGGACAAAAACATTCAGTACTTC
clone_size: NA; j_call: TRBJ1-1; d_call: NA; v_call: TRBV11-2; cdr3_aa: CASSLHQDFEAFF; cdr3_nt: TGTGCCAGCAGCCTTCATCAGGACTTTGAAGCTTTCTTT
clone_size: NA; j_call: TRBJ1-6; d_call: NA; v_call: TRBV4-1; cdr3_aa: CASSPVGGTSSYNSPLHF; cdr3_nt: TGCGCCAGCAGCCCGGTCGGGGGAACAAGCTCCTATAATTCACCCCTCCACTTT
clone_size: NA; j_call: TRBJ1-5; d_call: NA; v_call: TRBV19; cdr3_aa: CASSIRDRNLPQHF; cdr3_nt: TGTGCCAGTAGTATAAGAGACAGAAATCTACCCCAGCATTTT
clone_size: NA; j_call: TRBJ2-2; d_call: NA; v_call: TRBV7-8; cdr3_aa: CASSINWQDRELFF; cdr3_nt: TGTGCCAGCAGCATTAACTGGCAAGACCGGGAGCTGTTTTTT
clone_size: NA; j_call: TRBJ1-6; d_call: TRBD1; v_call: TRBV6-1; cdr3_aa: CASSRDRGDSPLHF; cdr3_nt: TGTGCCAGCAGTAGGGACAGGGGGGATTCACCCCTCCACTTT
clone_size: once; j_call: TRBJ2-1; d_call: NA; v_call: TRBV15; cdr3_aa: CATSLRNPYNEQFF; cdr3_nt: TGTGCCACCAGCCTGAGGAACCCCTACAATGAGCAGTTCTTC
clone_size: once; j_call: TRBJ1-2; d_call: NA; v_call: TRBV19; cdr3_aa: CASSIDREITTGYTF; cdr3_nt: TGTGCCAGTAGTATAGACCGGGAAATTACGACTGGCTACACCTTC
clone_size: NA; j_call: TRBJ2-1; d_call: NA; v_call: TRBV5-1; cdr3_aa: CASSLGGGLSSYNEQFF; cdr3_nt: TGCGCCAGCAGCTTGGGGGGCGGTTTAAGCTCCTACAATGAGCAGTTCTTC
clone_size: NA; j_call: TRBJ2-5; d_call: TRBD2; v_call: TRBV6-4; cdr3_aa: CAMAGGGETQYF; cdr3_nt: TGTGCCATGGCCGGGGGGGGAGAGACCCAGTACTTC
clone_size: NA; j_call: TRBJ1-3; d_call: NA; v_call: TRBV18; cdr3_aa: CASSAGTGSGNTIYF; cdr3_nt: TGTGCCAGCTCGGCCGGGACGGGTTCTGGAAACACCATATATTTT